This T cell receptor (beta chain) was observed in a study of blood T cell repertoires in COVID-19. Trimming took off 5 bases at V and 5 bases at J, with 10 bases between the two ends. The CDR3 is 12 residues long. Germline V gene lookup returns CDR1 LNHDA and CDR2 SQIVND (reference sequence). People in the exposed group encountered a COVID-19 case within 2 weeks before entering the study. The method was immunoSEQ multiplex PCR; TCRdb's version includes in-frame clones alone and lacks a portion of them. The sample has about 320,000 clones; around nine tenths are singletons. Material for sequencing was PBMCs or T cells enriched from blood (not recorded which). The V gene is TRBV19, the J gene TRBJ2-7; possible D gene TRBD2, 7 bases. The sequence was collected from a woman in her twenties or thirties who had been exposed to COVID-19. CDR3 loop: CASSRGANEQYF. In DNA, the CDR3 is TGTGCCAGTAGTCGGGGGGCCAACGAGCAGTACTTC. The full variable domain, rest sourced from reference TRBV19 and TRBJ2-7, is DGGITQSPKYLFRKEGQNVTLSCEQNLNHDAMYWYRQDPGQGLRLIYYSQIVNDFQKGDIAEGYSVSREKKESFPLTVTSAQKNPTAFYLCASSRGANEQYFGPGTRLTVT.